One T cell receptor (beta chain) is described in this entry. Its antigen remains unknown. Losses at the gene ends were 6 bases for V and 3 bases for J; bases not matched to a gene: 8. This CDR3 has 15 amino acids. Germline-derived CDR1 and CDR2 are SGHAT and FQNNGV. These data are taken from a study of T cells after yellow fever vaccination. On the study more broadly: Fractions containing few cells were prepared with SMART-Seq v4 Ultra Low Input.

Template switching by 5'RACE produced TCR cDNA, adding a universal primer site and UMIs. TCRdb passed the 5' RACE reads through MiXCR, listing each CDR3 protein once. The table lists 500,000 to 700,000 distinct CDR3 sequences, approximately 21% of them singletons. Whole-study findings and limits: The study re-detected most primary-vaccination clones after the booster (approximately 96% CD4, almost 90% CD8).

This TCR was recovered from a man aged 25-40 years who received the YFV17D yellow fever vaccine. The starting material was PBMCs, obtained 15 days after the yellow fever booster vaccination. The chain employs TRBV11-2 and TRBJ2-1; 7 bases are shared with TRBD2. The CDR3 loop reads CASSGGAGNYNEQFF. DNA of the CDR3: TGTGCCAGCAGTGGGGGAGCGGGAAACTACAATGAGCAGTTCTTC. Full variable domain (remainder filled in from reference TRBV11-2 and TRBJ2-1): EAGVAQSPRYKIIEKRQSVAFWCNPISGHATLYWYQQILGQGPKLLIQFQNNGVVDDSQLPKDRFSAERLKGVDSTLKIQPAKLEDSAVYLCASSGGAGNYNEQFFGPGTRLTVL.